These 28 T cell receptor beta chains originate from one sample sequenced in a study of T cells after posttransplantation cyclophosphamide. Treatment was busulfan-fludarabine conditioning, a marrow graft, and cyclophosphamide on days +3 and +4. TCRdb keeps only in-frame clones here, not all; method: immunoSEQ multiplex PCR. This record lists 6,000 to 9,500 clones, none seen once only, and the top ten clones contain roughly 6%. Sample: PBMCs, taken after allogeneic stem cell transplant with posttransplant cyclophosphamide. The receptor set was obtained from a young adult male patient who received an allogeneic stem cell transplant from an unrelated donor, was CMV-positive, and had acute and chronic GVHD. The T cells may partly be graft donor cells.

This clone counts as medium-sized. Distinct nucleotide sequences in the sample also encode this CDR3. The rearrangement joins TRBV5-6 to TRBJ2-2; D is unresolved. V lost 1 base and J 8 bases, leaving 6 bases between the germline ends. The germline CDR1 and CDR2 sequences are SGHDT and YYEEEE. The CDR3 sequence is 12 residues long. Here the CDR3 reads CASSLSPGELFF. DNA of the CDR3: TGTGCCAGCAGCTTGTCCCCAGGGGAGCTGTTTTTT.

This clone was counted many times. The chain combines TRBV9 with TRBJ1-6; tentatively, D is TRBD1 (5 bases). This CDR3 spans 16 amino acids. The V end was cut by 4 bases, the J end by 10 bases, with 21 bases between. CDR1 is SGDLS and CDR2 is YYNGEE in the germline V gene. The CDR3 protein is CASSPLRQTIGSPLHF. The CDR3, as DNA: TGTGCCAGCAGCCCTCTCCGACAGACCATTGGGTCACCCCTCCACTTT.

This clone was detected many times. V and J are TRBV23-1 and TRBJ2-1, with 15 positions matching TRBD2. Being an ORF, TRBV23-1 has a function that is uncertain. The junction had 0 bases not matched to a gene; V was cut back by 5 bases and J by 7 bases. The CDR3 is made up of 14 amino acids. The CDR3: CASSGTSGGNEQFF. As DNA, the CDR3 is TGCGCCAGCAGTGGGACTAGCGGGGGGAATGAGCAGTTCTTC.

This clone was counted ten times or more. This rearrangement joins TRBV7-2 to TRBJ2-2, with D unresolved. From germline, CDR1 is SGHTA and CDR2 FQGNSA. With 5 bases removed from V and 6 bases from J, the gap between germline ends came to 10 bases. This CDR3 is 13 amino acids long. As DNA, the CDR3 is TGTGCCAGCAGCCCAGGCCCCCCCGGGGAGCTGTTTTTT. Its translation: CASSPGPPGELFF. Full variable domain (outside the CDR3, taken from reference TRBV7-2 and TRBJ2-2): GAGVSQSPSNKVTEKGKDVELRCDPISGHTALYWYRQSLGQGLEFLIYFQGNSAPDKSGLPSDRFSAERTGGSVSTLTIQRTQQEDSAVYLCASSPGPPGELFFGEGSRLTVL.

This clone was counted many times. This chain links TRBV12-5 with TRBJ1-4; maybe TRBD1 (6 bases). The CDR3 is 15 amino acids. Germline CDR1 reads LGHNT; CDR2 reads FRNRAP. V lost 4 bases and J lost 2, with 11 bases in between. CDR3 DNA: TGTGCTAGTGGTTCCACAGGGATTACTAATGAAAAACTGTTTTTT. Its translation: CASGSTGITNEKLFF. The full variable domain, completed using reference TRBV12-5 and TRBJ1-4, is DARVTQTPRHKVTEMGQEVTMRCQPILGHNTVFWYRQTMMQGLELLAYFRNRAPLDDSGMPKDRFSAEMPDATLATLKIQPSEPRDSAVYFCASGSTGITNEKLFFGSGTQLSVL.

This clone has at least ten counts. The V call is TRBV9, the J call TRBJ2-5; no clear D. The germline V gene has CDR1 SGDLS and CDR2 YYNGEE. Trimming left V 1 base short and J 5 bases short, with 9 bases between. There are 13 residues in the CDR3. The CDR3 DNA sequence: TGTGCCAGCAGCGTACCGGGTGGTGAGACCCAGTACTTC. This encodes CASSVPGGETQYF.

This clone was seen ten or more times. The chain employs TRBV28 and TRBJ1-1, with D perhaps matching TRBD1 (5 bases). The V gene lost 1 base and the J gene lost 0 bases, with 18 bases spanning the gap. Germline CDR1 reads MDHEN; CDR2 reads SYDVKM. CDR3 length: 18 amino acids. CDR3 in amino acids: CASSLLMAAGRLNTEAFF. Here the CDR3 DNA reads TGTGCCAGCAGTTTATTAATGGCGGCAGGGCGATTGAACACTGAAGCTTTCTTT.

This clone is classed as medium-sized. The gene calls are TRBV11-3 and TRBJ1-2; D gene ambiguous. Germline CDR1 reads SGHNT; CDR2 reads YENEEA. CDR3 length equals 14 residues. Trimming cost V 8 bases and J 5 bases, with 18 bases left between them. The CDR3 DNA is TGTGCCAGCGAAATTCACGGAGCCTTTTATGGCTACACCTTC. It is translated as CASEIHGAFYGYTF.

This clone was recorded at least ten times. Here the CDR3 DNA reads TGTGCCAGCAGCCCTGAGGGGGTGGGGGTATATGGCTACACCTTC. Protein product: CASSPEGVGVYGYTF. J is TRBJ1-2 and V is TRBV7-2, with a weak D call TRBD1 (6 bases). The CDR3 runs 15 residues. CDR1 and CDR2 from the germline V gene are SGHTA and FQGNSA. V lost 5 bases to trimming and J lost 5 bases, with 18 bases between them.

This clone was detected many times. The rearrangement links TRBV18 to TRBJ2-7; D is perhaps TRBD2 (6 bases). Trimming took off 2 bases at V and 3 bases at J, with 11 bases between the two ends. CDR3 size: 14 residues. Germline V CDR1 and CDR2: KGHSH, LQKENI. This CDR3 reads CASSPKREVYEQYF. As DNA, the CDR3 is TGTGCCAGCTCACCAAAAAGGGAGGTCTACGAGCAGTACTTC.

This clone was observed at least ten times. V usage is TRBV19 and J usage is TRBJ1-4, with D unclear. Trimming pared 2 bases from V and 7 bases from J, leaving 11 bases between. The CDR3 is made up of 14 amino acids. Germline-derived CDR1 and CDR2 are LNHDA and SQIVND (reference sequence). CDR3 sequence reads: CASSINSGGEKLFF. The CDR3 nucleotides read TGTGCCAGTAGTATAAACTCTGGCGGTGAAAAACTGTTTTTT.

The CDR3 loop is CATSRGEGVPNTEAFF. CDR3 DNA sequence: TGTGCCACCAGCAGAGGCGAGGGGGTGCCGAACACTGAAGCTTTCTTT. The chain uses TRBV15 and TRBJ1-1; weak D call: TRBD1 (6 bases). CDR3 size: 16 residues. CDR1 is LNHNV, CDR2 YYDKDF, per germline (reference sequence). V was cut by 1 base and J by 1 base, with 13 bases left in between.

By its share, this clone is medium-sized. The rearrangement joins TRBV6-1 to TRBJ1-3; D is possibly TRBD1 (5 bases). V was shortened by 6 bases and J by 7 bases, with 13 bases between the two germline ends. Germline CDR1 is MNHNS and CDR2 is SASEGT. The CDR3 has 13 amino acids. The CDR3 here is CASSFAGQNTIYF. CDR3 nucleotides: TGTGCCAGCAGCTTCGCAGGGCAGAACACCATATATTTT.

This clone has at least ten counts. The gene calls are TRBV6-6 and TRBJ2-1, with unresolved D. CDR3 length: 13 residues. Germline V gives CDR1 MNHNY, CDR2 SVGAGI (reference sequence). The V end was cut by 2 bases, the J end by 7 bases, with 9 bases between. The CDR3 coding sequence is TGTGCCAGCAGTTACCCGACGGGTAATGAGCAGTTCTTC. This gives the protein CASSYPTGNEQFF.

This clone was counted at least ten times. The gene calls are TRBV5-1 and TRBJ2-5; TRBD2 is a possible D gene (6 bases). With 4 bases removed from V and 4 bases from J, the gap between germline ends came to 11 bases. Germline loops: CDR1 SGHRS, CDR2 YFSETQ. The CDR3 consists of 13 residues. The CDR3, as DNA: TGCGCCAGCAGCCAGGGACTCTCAGAGACCCAGTACTTC. This encodes CASSQGLSETQYF.

This clone was counted at least ten times. This CDR3 reads CASSVQGALNQPQHF. In DNA, the CDR3 is TGTGCCAGCAGCGTACAGGGGGCGCTCAATCAGCCCCAGCATTTT. The chain is built from TRBV7-2 and TRBJ1-5, with 9 bases fitting TRBD1. The length of the CDR3 is 15 residues. V lost 5 bases to trimming and J lost 3 bases; unmatched junction nucleotides: 5. Germline V gives CDR1 SGHTA, CDR2 FQGNSA.

For this clone: Given a much more abundant clone one base away, this may be a read error. Without the conserved terminal phenylalanine or tryptophan, this CDR3 likely stems from a read error. The rearrangement links TRBV2 to TRBJ1-1; no clear D. Germline V gene data show CDR1 as SNHLY and CDR2 as FYNNEI. Deletions cut 0 bases from V and 10 bases from J, with 6 bases between. This CDR3 has 11 amino acids. The CDR3 region has the DNA TGTGCCAGCAGTGAAGCGCGGGCAGCTTTCCTT. It encodes CASSEARAAFL.

This clone was detected many times. The chain combines TRBV4-1 with TRBJ2-1, with TRBD2 matching 9 bases. Germline V gene sequence: CDR1 MGHRA, CDR2 YSYEKL. V lost 2 bases to trimming and J lost 1 base; unmatched junction nucleotides: 3. The CDR3 length is 16 residues. CDR3 residues: CASSQPAGGSYNEQFF. The CDR3 region has the DNA TGCGCCAGCAGCCAACCGGCGGGGGGGTCCTACAATGAGCAGTTCTTC.

This clone came up many times. The chain employs TRBV14 and TRBJ2-2, with D perhaps matching TRBD1 (6 bases). V lost 5 bases and J lost 3, with 13 bases in between. The CDR3 has 15 residues. Germline CDR1 is SGHDN and CDR2 is FVKESK. This chain's CDR3 is CASSDLNRDTGELFF. The CDR3, as DNA: TGTGCCAGCAGCGACCTAAACAGGGACACCGGGGAGCTGTTTTTT.

Many counts were recorded for this clone. The chain recombines TRBV7-2 with TRBJ2-1; 7 bases match TRBD2. Trimming took 1 base from V and 4 from J; bases not matched to a gene: 7. CDR3 length: 16 residues. Germline V gives CDR1 SGHTA, CDR2 FQGNSA. Here the CDR3 DNA reads TGTGCCAGCAGCTTAGAGGGGCGGGGGACGTACAATGAGCAGTTCTTC. Encoded protein: CASSLEGRGTYNEQFF.

This clone was seen ten or more times. The V call is TRBV4-1, the J call TRBJ1-1; no clear D. Deletions cut 4 bases from V and 0 bases from J, with 12 bases between. The CDR3 runs to 15 residues. Germline V gene lookup returns CDR1 MGHRA and CDR2 YSYEKL. Written as DNA, the CDR3 is TGCGCCAGCAGCCGGGAGGCAGCTATGAACACTGAAGCTTTCTTT. Protein product: CASSREAAMNTEAFF.

This clone was counted many times. The rearrangement joins TRBV30 to TRBJ2-5, with D possibly being TRBD2 (6 bases). The CDR3 is made up of 15 amino acids. Trimming removed 0 bases from V and 2 bases from J, with 13 bases in between. CDR1 is GTSNPN and CDR2 is SVGIG in the germline V gene (reference sequence). The DNA of the CDR3 is TGTGCCTGGAGTGTACACGGGGGTAAGCAAGAGACCCAGTACTTC. Its protein product is CAWSVHGGKQETQYF.

This clone is categorized as medium-sized. The DNA of the CDR3 is TGTGCCAGCAGTACCACCGGGACAGGGGATTCACCCCTCCACTTT. It yields the protein CASSTTGTGDSPLHF. The J gene is TRBJ1-6, the V gene TRBV28; 10 nucleotides agree with TRBD1. J lost 8 bases, V lost 5 bases, and 6 bases had no gene match. CDR1 is MDHEN and CDR2 is SYDVKM in the germline V gene. The CDR3 covers 15 residues.

This clone was counted at least ten times. J is TRBJ2-5 and V is TRBV2; 8 bases are a match to TRBD1. Per germline, CDR1 SNHLY and CDR2 FYNNEI. This CDR3 is 13 amino acids long. J gave up 5 bases and V 5 bases, and 4 bases lay outside the gene matches. The CDR3 protein is CASSRQGRETQYF. CDR3 nucleotides: TGTGCCAGCAGTCGACAGGGGCGGGAGACCCAGTACTTC.

Ten or more counts support this clone. This sequence joins TRBV6-1 and TRBJ1-1; the D gene is possibly TRBD1 (5 bases). The CDR3 consists of 17 residues. Germline CDR1 MNHNS, CDR2 SASEGT. V gave up 2 bases and J gave up 1 base, with 17 bases separating them. CDR3 loop: CASSEKGEGLTNTEAFF. CDR3 coding DNA: TGTGCCAGCAGTGAAAAGGGAGAGGGACTGACGAACACTGAAGCTTTCTTT.

This clone was seen at least ten times. The chain recombines TRBV9 with TRBJ1-6, with 9 positions matching TRBD1. In germline, CDR1 is SGDLS, CDR2 YYNGEE. V lost 1 base and J lost 7; bases outside the gene matches: 3. This CDR3 is 15 amino acids long. The CDR3 region is CASSVRGQGNSPLHF. The CDR3, as DNA: TGTGCCAGCAGCGTAAGGGGACAGGGAAATTCACCCCTCCACTTT.

The chain couples TRBV15 to TRBJ1-6; 8 bases align to TRBD1. This CDR3 is built from 15 residues. V lost 4 bases and J lost 11; bases outside the gene matches: 10. Germline CDR1 is LNHNV and CDR2 is YYDKDF (reference sequence). The CDR3 spells CATSIRGQVVAPLHF. The CDR3, as DNA: TGTGCCACCAGCATCAGGGGACAGGTCGTTGCACCCCTCCACTTT.

In its sample, this clone was seen many times. This chain links TRBV6-5 with TRBJ2-3; D call uncertain. The V and J ends lost 4 bases and 1 base respectively, with 15 bases between them. The CDR3 is 16 residues long. Germline V gives CDR1 MNHEY, CDR2 SVGAGI. Here the CDR3 DNA reads TGTGCCAGCAGTTCCCCCAAGACTGACCGCACAGATACGCAGTATTTT. This sequence encodes CASSSPKTDRTDTQYF.